This T cell receptor (beta chain) was sequenced during a study of T cell repertoires in cytomegalovirus infection (dated 2019 in TCRdb). For context, the study as a whole: The HLA type of each donor mattered for the analysis, because public TCR beta signatures pointed to carriage of CMV infection along with the matching HLA type.

What the authors observed across the whole study: In the ex vivo response, HLA-C-restricted CMV-specific TCR beta clonotypes were dominant, and in two of eight donors the single most frequent clonotype came from this HLA-C-restricted group. Cumulative frequency of public TCR beta family members discriminated carriers of CMV infection plus the relevant HLA type in this cohort and an independent roughly 340-donor cohort.

This clonotype showed up many times. Its antigen is unknown. Per-nucleotide qualities are absent, and no much larger clonotype sits a single base away. Relative to germline, V is 3 bases shorter and J is 6 bases shorter, with 14 bases between their ends. The CDR3 covers 14 residues, taking in both the cysteine and the phenylalanine. The only DNA kept is the CDR3, 42 bases in frame from the first base. The germline V gene encodes CDR1 SEHNR and CDR2 FQNEAQ (reference sequence). TCRdb shows the sequencer as Illumina HiSeq 1500. TCRdb handled the public reads itself, with Q25 trimming in fastp and clone calling in MiXCR, and kept productive beta chains. A single entry per CDR3 protein holds the most common genes and DNA from its merged rows. The sample profile shows some 300,000 distinct CDR3 sequences; about 9.1% of them were found once. Over 2.5% of the sample is held by the ten biggest clonotypes.

The chain uses TRBV7-9 and TRBJ1-2; TRBD1 is perhaps the D gene, given 5 matching bases. Sequencing was performed on PBMCs. The TCR comes from a human donor in good health (CMV status not recorded). Some clones in this sample may be carry-over from other donors' samples. The CDR3 protein is CASSLEYRINGYTF. The base sequence is TGTGCCAGCAGCTTGGAATACAGGATTAATGGCTACACCTTC.